This entry features one T cell receptor (beta chain) sequence. Generated by immunoSEQ multiplex PCR, the TCRdb table keeps only in-frame clones and is missing some. Of under 200,000 clones in the sample, 82% were seen once. This record comes from a study of blood T cell repertoires in COVID-19. The sequence was obtained from a man aged 60 to 69 who had recovered from COVID-19. The sample taken for sequencing was PBMCs or T cells enriched from blood (not recorded which).

The CDR3 DNA is TGTGCCAGCAGCTCCTTAGGTATAGCGGGAGGGTACGAGCAGTACTTC. It codes for CASSSLGIAGGYEQYF. The chain carries TRBV11-3 and TRBJ2-7; 11 nucleotides agree with TRBD2. Germline V gene data show CDR1 as SGHNT and CDR2 as YENEEA. V was clipped by 4 bases and J by 4 bases; unmatched bases: 9. The CDR3 extends over 16 amino acids.